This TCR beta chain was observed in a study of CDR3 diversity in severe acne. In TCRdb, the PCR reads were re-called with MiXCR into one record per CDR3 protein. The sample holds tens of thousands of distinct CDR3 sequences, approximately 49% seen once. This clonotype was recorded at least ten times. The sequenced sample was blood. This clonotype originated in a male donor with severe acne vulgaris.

The CDR3, as DNA: TGTGCCACCAGCAGAGTTTCCGGATCACCCTACGAGCAGTACTTC. It specifies CATSRVSGSPYEQYF. V and J are TRBV15 and TRBJ2-7; D not resolved. The CDR3 is made up of 15 amino acids. Trimming left V 1 base short and J 2 bases short, with 12 bases between. Germline assignment: CDR1 LNHNV and CDR2 YYDKDF (reference sequence).